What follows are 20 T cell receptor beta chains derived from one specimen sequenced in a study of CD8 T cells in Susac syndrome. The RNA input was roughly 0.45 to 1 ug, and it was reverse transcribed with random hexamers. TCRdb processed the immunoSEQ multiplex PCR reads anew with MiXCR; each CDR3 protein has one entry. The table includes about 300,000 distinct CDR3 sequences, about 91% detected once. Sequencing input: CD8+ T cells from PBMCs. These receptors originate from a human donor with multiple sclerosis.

The CDR3 region is CASSPRTGEYGANVLTF. The CDR3 nucleotides read TGTGCCAGCTCACCACGGACAGGGGAGTATGGGGCCAACGTCCTGACTTTC. The chain uses TRBV18 and TRBJ2-6, with TRBD1 matching 9 bases. The CDR3 totals 17 residues. CDR1 and CDR2 from the germline V gene are KGHSH and LQKENI. J gave up 3 bases and V 1 base, and 4 bases lay outside the gene matches.

In DNA, the CDR3 is TGTGCCAGTAGTACAGAGGGGACAGCTCCACCACTCTACGAGCAGTACTTC. It translates to CASSTEGTAPPLYEQYF. The chain combines TRBV19 with TRBJ2-7, with 7 positions matching TRBD1. The CDR3 is 17 residues long. Germline assignment: CDR1 LNHDA and CDR2 SQIVND (reference sequence). Trimming at V came to 4 bases and at J to 3 bases, leaving 15 bases not matched to a gene.

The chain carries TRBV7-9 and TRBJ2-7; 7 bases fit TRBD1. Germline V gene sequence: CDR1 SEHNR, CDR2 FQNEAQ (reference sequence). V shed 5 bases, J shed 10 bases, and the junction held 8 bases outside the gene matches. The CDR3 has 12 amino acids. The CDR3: CASSLTGTDQYF. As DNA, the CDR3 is TGTGCCAGCAGCCTAACCGGGACAGACCAGTACTTC.

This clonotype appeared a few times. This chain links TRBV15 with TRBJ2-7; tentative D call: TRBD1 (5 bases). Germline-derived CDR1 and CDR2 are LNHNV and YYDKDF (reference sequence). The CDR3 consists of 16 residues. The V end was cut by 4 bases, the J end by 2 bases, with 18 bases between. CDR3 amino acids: CATSTGHGQGTYEQYF. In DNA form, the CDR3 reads TGTGCCACCAGCACCGGCCACGGTCAGGGTACCTACGAGCAGTACTTC.

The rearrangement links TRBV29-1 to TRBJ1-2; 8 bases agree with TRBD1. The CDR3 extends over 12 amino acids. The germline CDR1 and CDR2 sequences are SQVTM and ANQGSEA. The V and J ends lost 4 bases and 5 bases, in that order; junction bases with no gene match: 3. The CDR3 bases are TGCAGCGTTGTGGGACAGGCGTATGGCTACACCTTC. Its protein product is CSVVGQAYGYTF. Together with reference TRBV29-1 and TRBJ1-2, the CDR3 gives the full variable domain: SAVISQKPSRDICQRGTSLTIQCQVDSQVTMMFWYRQQPGQSLTLIATANQGSEATYESGFVIDKFPISRPNLTFSTLTVSNMSPEDSSIYLCSVVGQAYGYTFGSGTRLTVV.

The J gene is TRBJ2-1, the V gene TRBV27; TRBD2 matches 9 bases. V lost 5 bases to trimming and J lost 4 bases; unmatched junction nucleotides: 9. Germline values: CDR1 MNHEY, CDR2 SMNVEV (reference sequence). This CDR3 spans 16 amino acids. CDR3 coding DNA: TGTGCCAGCAGTCAATTAGCGGGAGAATCGTACAATGAGCAGTTCTTC. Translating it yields CASSQLAGESYNEQFF.

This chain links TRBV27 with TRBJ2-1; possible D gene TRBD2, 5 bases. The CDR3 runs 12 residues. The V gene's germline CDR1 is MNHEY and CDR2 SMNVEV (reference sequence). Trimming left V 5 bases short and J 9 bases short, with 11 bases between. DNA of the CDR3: TGTGCCAGCAGTCCGCGGGTGGGTGAGCAGTTCTTC. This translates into CASSPRVGEQFF.

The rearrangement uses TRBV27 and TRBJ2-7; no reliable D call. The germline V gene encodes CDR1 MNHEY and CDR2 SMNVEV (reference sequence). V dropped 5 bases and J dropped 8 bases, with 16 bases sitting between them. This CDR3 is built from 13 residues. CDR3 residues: CASSPLNPHQQYF. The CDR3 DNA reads TGTGCCAGCAGTCCATTAAACCCACATCAGCAGTACTTC.

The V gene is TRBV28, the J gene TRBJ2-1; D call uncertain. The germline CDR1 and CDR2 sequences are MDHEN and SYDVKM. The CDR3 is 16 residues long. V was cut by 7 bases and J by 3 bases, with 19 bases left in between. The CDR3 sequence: CASTSNTRPDYNEQFF. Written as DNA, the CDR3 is TGTGCCAGCACCTCGAACACGAGGCCTGACTACAATGAGCAGTTCTTC.

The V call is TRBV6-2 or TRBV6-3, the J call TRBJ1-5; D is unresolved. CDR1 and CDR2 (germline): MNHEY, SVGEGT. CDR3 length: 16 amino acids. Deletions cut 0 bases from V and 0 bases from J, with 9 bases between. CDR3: CASSYSNWDSNQPQHF. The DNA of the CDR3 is TGTGCCAGCAGTTACTCAAATTGGGATAGCAATCAGCCCCAGCATTTT.

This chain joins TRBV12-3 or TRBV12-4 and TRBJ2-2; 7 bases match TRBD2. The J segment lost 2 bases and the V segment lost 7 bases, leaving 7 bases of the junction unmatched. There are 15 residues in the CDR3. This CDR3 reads CASTGGTLNTGELFF. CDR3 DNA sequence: TGTGCCAGCACCGGGGGGACCCTCAACACCGGGGAGCTGTTTTTT.

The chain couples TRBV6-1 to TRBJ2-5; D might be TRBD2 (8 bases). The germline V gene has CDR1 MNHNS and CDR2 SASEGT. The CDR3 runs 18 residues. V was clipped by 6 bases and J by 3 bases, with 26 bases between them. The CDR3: CASRRGERGFQGEETQYF. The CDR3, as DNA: TGTGCCAGCAGGAGGGGAGAGCGGGGGTTCCAGGGGGAAGAGACCCAGTACTTC.

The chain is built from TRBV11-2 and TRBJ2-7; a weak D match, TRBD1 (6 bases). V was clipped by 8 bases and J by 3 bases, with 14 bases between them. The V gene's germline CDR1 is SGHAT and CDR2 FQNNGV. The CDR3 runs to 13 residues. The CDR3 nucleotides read TGTGCCAGCCACGGGGACAACAACTACGAGCAGTACTTC. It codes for CASHGDNNYEQYF.

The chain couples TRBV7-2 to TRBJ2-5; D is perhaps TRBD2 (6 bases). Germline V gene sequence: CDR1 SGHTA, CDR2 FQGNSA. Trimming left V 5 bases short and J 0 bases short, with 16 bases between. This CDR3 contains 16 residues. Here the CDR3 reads CASSPRRVFNQETQYF. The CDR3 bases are TGTGCCAGCAGCCCACGGAGGGTATTCAACCAAGAGACCCAGTACTTC.

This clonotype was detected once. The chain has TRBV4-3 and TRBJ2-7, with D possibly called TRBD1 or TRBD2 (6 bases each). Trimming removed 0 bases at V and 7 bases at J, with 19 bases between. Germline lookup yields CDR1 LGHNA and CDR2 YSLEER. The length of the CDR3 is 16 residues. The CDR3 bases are TGCGCCAGCAGCCAAGATTGGAGGGCAGGGGTGGGGGAGCAGTACTTC. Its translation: CASSQDWRAGVGEQYF.

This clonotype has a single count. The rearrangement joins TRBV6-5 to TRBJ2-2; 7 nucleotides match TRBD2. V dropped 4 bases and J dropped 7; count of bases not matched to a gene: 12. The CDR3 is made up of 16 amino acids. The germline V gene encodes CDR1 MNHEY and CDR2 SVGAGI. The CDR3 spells CASSFGGEGQDGELFF. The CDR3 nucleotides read TGTGCCAGCAGTTTTGGGGGGGAGGGCCAGGACGGGGAGCTGTTTTTT.

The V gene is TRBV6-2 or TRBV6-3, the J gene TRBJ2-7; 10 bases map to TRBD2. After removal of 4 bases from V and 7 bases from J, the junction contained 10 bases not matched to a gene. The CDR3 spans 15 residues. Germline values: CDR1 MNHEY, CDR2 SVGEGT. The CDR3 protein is CASSLVGLAGEEQYF. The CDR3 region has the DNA TGTGCCAGCAGTTTAGTGGGCCTAGCGGGAGAAGAGCAGTACTTC.

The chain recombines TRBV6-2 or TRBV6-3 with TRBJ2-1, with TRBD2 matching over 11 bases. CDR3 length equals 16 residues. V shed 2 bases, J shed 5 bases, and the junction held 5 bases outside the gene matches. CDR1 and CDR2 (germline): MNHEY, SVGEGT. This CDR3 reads CASSYPSGRWDNEQFF. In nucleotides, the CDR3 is TGTGCCAGCAGTTACCCTAGCGGGAGGTGGGACAATGAGCAGTTCTTC.

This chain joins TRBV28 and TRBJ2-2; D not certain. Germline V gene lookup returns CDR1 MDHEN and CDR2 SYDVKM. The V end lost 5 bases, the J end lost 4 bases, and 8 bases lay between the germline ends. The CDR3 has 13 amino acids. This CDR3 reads CASSPTGTGELFF. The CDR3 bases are TGTGCCAGCAGTCCTACTGGCACCGGGGAGCTGTTTTTT.

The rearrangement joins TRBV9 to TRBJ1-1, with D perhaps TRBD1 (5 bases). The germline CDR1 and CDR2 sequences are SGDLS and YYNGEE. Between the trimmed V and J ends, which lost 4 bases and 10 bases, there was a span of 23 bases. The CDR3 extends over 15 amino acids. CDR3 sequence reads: CASSLYLSGGMGAFF. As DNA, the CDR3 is TGTGCCAGCAGCCTCTATCTCTCGGGGGGAATGGGAGCTTTCTTT.